This T cell receptor (beta chain) was profiled in a study of breast tumors, draining lymph nodes, adjacent tissues. As regards this clonotype: Its target is unknown. One base away lies a much larger clone, so this may be a sequencing read error.

Axillary draining lymph nodes of breast cancer patients supplied the node samples. Germline values: CDR1 LNHDA, CDR2 SQIVND (reference sequence). The CDR3 is made up of 14 amino acids. In TCRdb, the multiplex PCR reads were re-called with MiXCR into one record per CDR3 protein. Here the sample spans over 200,000 distinct CDR3 sequences, under 35% being singletons. Study results and limitations: Tumor TCR diversity was below lymph nodes but above nontumor tissue. Luminal-like breast cancer showed significantly higher tumor–nontumor repertoire similarity than basal-like.

The receptor was derived from a female donor with breast cancer. Some clones in this sample may be carry-over from other donors' samples. V usage is TRBV19 and J usage is TRBJ2-1, with TRBD1 identical over 9 bases. Input material: axillary lymph node tissue. The CDR3 region is CASIRTGVSNGQFF. CDR3 in DNA: TGTGCCAGTATAAGGACAGGGGTTTCCAATGGGCAGTTCTTC.